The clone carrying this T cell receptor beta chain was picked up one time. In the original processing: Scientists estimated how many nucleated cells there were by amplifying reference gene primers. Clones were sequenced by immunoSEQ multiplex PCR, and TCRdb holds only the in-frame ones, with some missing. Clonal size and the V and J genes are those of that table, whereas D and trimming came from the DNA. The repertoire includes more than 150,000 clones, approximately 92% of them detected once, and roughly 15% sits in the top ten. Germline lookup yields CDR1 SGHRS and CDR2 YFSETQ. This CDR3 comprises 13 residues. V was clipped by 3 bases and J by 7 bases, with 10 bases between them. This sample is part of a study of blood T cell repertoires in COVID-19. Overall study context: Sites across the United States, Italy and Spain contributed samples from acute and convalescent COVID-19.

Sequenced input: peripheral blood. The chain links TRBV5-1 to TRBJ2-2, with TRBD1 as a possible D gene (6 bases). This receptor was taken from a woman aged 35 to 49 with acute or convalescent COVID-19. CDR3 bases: TGCGCCAGCAGCTCACAGGGTGACGGGGAGCTGTTTTTT. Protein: CASSSQGDGELFF. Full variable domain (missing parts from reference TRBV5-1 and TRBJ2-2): KAGVTQTPRYLIKTRGQQVTLSCSPISGHRSVSWYQQTPGQGLQFLFEYFSETQRNKGNFPGRFSGRQFSNSRSEMNVSTLELGDSALYLCASSSQGDGELFFGEGSRLTVL.